What follows are 10 T cell receptor beta chains derived from one specimen sequenced in a study of blood T cell repertoires in COVID-19. Sequencing used immunoSEQ multiplex PCR; TCRdb keeps in-frame clones, though not all of them. The repertoire holds approximately 94,000 clones, with roughly 80% as singletons. Specimen: peripheral blood. All receptors derive from a woman in her 70s with acute or convalescent COVID-19.

This clone showed up just a few times. J is TRBJ2-7 and V is TRBV5-1, with D perhaps given as TRBD1 or TRBD2 (5 bases each). CDR1 SGHRS and CDR2 YFSETQ come from the germline V gene. The CDR3 is made up of 14 amino acids. V dropped 4 bases and J dropped 5 bases, with 16 bases sitting between them. The CDR3 region has the DNA TGCGCCAGCAGCCTGGGACCCCCCGGGAACGAGCAGTACTTC. Translated: CASSLGPPGNEQYF.

The J gene is TRBJ2-3, the V gene TRBV11-1, with 7 bases that match TRBD2. CDR3 size: 14 residues. Germline CDR1 and CDR2: SGHAT and FQDESV (reference sequence). The junction had 7 bases not matched to a gene; V was cut back by 5 bases and J by 5 bases. The CDR3 sequence: CASSHETSRDTQYF. The CDR3 coding sequence is TGTGCCAGCAGCCACGAGACTAGCCGAGATACGCAGTATTTT.

The chain joins TRBV6-4 to TRBJ2-3; 9 bases are a match to TRBD2. The CDR3 extends over 15 amino acids. Germline CDR1 reads MRHNA; CDR2 reads SNTAGT. J was trimmed by 4 bases and V by 4 bases; bases with no gene match: 6. The CDR3 is CASSGQASGADTQYF. DNA of the CDR3: TGTGCCAGCAGTGGGCAGGCTAGCGGGGCAGATACGCAGTATTTT.

This clone has more than one count but fewer than ten. The chain recombines TRBV9 with TRBJ2-3; TRBD2 aligns across 10 bases. Trimming cost V 3 bases and J 3 bases; bases outside gene matches: 1. The CDR3 covers 14 residues. CDR1 and CDR2 (germline): SGDLS, YYNGEE. Written as DNA, the CDR3 is TGTGCCAGCAGCGAGCGGGGGGGAACAGATACGCAGTATTTT. Translating it yields CASSERGGTDTQYF.

This sequence joins TRBV9 and TRBJ1-6, with D possibly matching TRBD1 (6 bases). Looked up from germline, CDR1 is SGDLS and CDR2 is YYNGEE. Trimming cost V 0 bases and J 6 bases, with 10 bases left between them. This CDR3 is built from 15 residues. The CDR3 here is CASSVGTVVNSPLHF. In DNA form, the CDR3 reads TGTGCCAGCAGCGTAGGGACAGTAGTTAATTCACCCCTCCACTTT. The full variable domain, completed using reference TRBV9 and TRBJ1-6, is DSGVTQTPKHLITATGQRVTLRCSPRSGDLSVYWYQQSLDQGLQFLIQYYNGEERAKGNILERFSAQQFPDLHSELNLSSLELGDSALYFCASSVGTVVNSPLHFGNGTRLTVT.

The J gene is TRBJ1-1, the V gene TRBV19, with D possibly being TRBD1 (5 bases). CDR1 and CDR2 (germline): LNHDA, SQIVND (reference sequence). V was shortened by 5 bases and J by 5 bases, with 12 bases between the two germline ends. The CDR3 covers 13 residues. CDR3 nucleotides: TGTGCCAGTAGTTTCGGCAGGGATACTGAAGCTTTCTTT. Protein: CASSFGRDTEAFF.

This clone has only one observation. The chain joins TRBV7-8 to TRBJ1-5, with a possible D match to TRBD1 (5 bases). The ends were cut back, 0 bases at V and 7 bases at J, with 10 bases in the middle. Germline V gives CDR1 SGHVS, CDR2 FQNEAQ. The CDR3 sequence is 14 residues long. CDR3 nucleotides: TGTGCCAGCAGCTTAGCAGGGGTCAGCCAGCCCCAGCATTTT. It specifies CASSLAGVSQPQHF.

The V call is TRBV6-4, the J call TRBJ2-3, with 9 bases aligning to TRBD1. Germline V gene data show CDR1 as MRHNA and CDR2 as SNTAGT. This CDR3 region has 15 residues. Trimming cost V 6 bases and J 0 bases; bases outside gene matches: 4. CDR3 residues: CASSRQGGSTDTQYF. The CDR3 DNA follows: TGTGCCAGCAGCCGACAGGGGGGGAGCACAGATACGCAGTATTTT.

This clone was detected a few times. The chain has TRBV28 and TRBJ1-2, with D possibly TRBD1 on 6 matching bases. The CDR3 runs 14 residues. V was trimmed by 7 bases and J by 4 bases, leaving 16 bases between them. CDR1 is MDHEN, CDR2 SYDVKM, per germline. CDR3 amino acids: CASTKVGAPYGYTF. The CDR3 DNA sequence: TGTGCCAGCACCAAGGTGGGGGCCCCCTATGGCTACACCTTC.

The chain recombines TRBV9 with TRBJ1-2; 8 bases are a match to TRBD1. This CDR3 contains 13 residues. In germline, CDR1 is SGDLS, CDR2 YYNGEE. J was trimmed by 8 bases and V by 4 bases; bases with no gene match: 7. For the CDR3, the DNA is TGTGCCAGCAGCTTACAGGGGGACAGGGGCTACACCTTC. Amino acids: CASSLQGDRGYTF.